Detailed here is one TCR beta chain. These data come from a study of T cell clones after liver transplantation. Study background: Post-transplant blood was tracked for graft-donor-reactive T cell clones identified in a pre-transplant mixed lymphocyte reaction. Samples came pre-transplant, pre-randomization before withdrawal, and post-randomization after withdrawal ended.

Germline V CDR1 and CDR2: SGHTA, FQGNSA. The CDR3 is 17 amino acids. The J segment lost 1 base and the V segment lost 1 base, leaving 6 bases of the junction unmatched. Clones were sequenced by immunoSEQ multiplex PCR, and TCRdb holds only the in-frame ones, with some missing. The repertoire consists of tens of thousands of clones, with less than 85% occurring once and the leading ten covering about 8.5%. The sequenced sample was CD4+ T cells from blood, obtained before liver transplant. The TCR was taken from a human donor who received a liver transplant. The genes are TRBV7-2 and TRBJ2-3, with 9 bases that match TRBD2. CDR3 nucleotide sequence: TGTGCCAGCAGCTTAGTGGCTAGCGGGGTTGGCACAGATACGCAGTATTTT. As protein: CASSLVASGVGTDTQYF. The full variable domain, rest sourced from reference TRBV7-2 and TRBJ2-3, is GAGVSQSPSNKVTEKGKDVELRCDPISGHTALYWYRQSLGQGLEFLIYFQGNSAPDKSGLPSDRFSAERTGGSVSTLTIQRTQQEDSAVYLCASSLVASGVGTDTQYFGPGTRLTVL.